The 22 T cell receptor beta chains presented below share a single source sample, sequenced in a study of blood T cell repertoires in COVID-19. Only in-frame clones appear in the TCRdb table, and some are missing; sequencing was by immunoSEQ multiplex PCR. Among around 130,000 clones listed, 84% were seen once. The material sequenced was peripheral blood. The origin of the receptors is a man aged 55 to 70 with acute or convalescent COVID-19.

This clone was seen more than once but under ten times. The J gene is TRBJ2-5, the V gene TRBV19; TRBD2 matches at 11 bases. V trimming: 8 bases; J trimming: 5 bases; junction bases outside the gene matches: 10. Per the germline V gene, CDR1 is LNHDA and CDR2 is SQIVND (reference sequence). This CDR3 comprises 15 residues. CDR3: CASGDIAGGPETQYF. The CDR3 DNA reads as TGTGCCAGTGGAGACATAGCGGGAGGGCCCGAGACCCAGTACTTC.

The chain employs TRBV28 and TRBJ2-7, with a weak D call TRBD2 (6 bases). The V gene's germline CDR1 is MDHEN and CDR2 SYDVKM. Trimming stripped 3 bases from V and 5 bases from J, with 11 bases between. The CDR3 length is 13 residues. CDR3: CASSLTGGNEQYF. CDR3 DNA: TGTGCCAGCAGTTTGACCGGGGGTAACGAGCAGTACTTC.

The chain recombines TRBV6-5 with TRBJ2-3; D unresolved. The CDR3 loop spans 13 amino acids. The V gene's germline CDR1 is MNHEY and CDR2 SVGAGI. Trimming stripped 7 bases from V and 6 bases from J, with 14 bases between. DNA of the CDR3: TGTGCCAGCACAGACCAGGCCCCGGATACGCAGTATTTT. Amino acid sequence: CASTDQAPDTQYF.

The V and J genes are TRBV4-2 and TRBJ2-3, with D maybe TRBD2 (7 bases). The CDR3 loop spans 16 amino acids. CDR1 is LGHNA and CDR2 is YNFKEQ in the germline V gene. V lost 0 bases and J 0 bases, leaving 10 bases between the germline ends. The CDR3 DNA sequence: TGTGCCAGCAGCCAAGAGCGGGGGCACAGCACAGATACGCAGTATTTT. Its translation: CASSQERGHSTDTQYF.

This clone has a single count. The CDR3 loop reads CASSGQGYNEKLFF. CDR3 DNA sequence: TGCGCCAGCAGCGGACAGGGATATAATGAAAAACTGTTTTTT. The V gene is TRBV5-1, the J gene TRBJ1-4, with 8 bases fitting TRBD1. CDR1 and CDR2 from the germline V gene are SGHRS and YFSETQ. Trimming removed 4 bases from V and 4 bases from J; junction bases left unmatched: 3. This CDR3 contains 14 residues.

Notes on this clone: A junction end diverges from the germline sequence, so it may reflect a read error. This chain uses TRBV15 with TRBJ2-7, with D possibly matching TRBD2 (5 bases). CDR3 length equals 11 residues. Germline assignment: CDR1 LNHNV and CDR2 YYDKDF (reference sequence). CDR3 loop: CATSREGGRCF. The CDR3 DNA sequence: TGTGCCACCAGCAGAGAAGGAGGACGGTGCTTC.

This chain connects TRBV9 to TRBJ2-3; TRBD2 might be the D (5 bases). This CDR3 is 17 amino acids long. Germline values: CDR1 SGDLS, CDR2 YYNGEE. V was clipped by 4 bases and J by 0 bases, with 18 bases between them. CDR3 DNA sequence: TGTGCCAGCAGCCCTCACCGAAGGGAGCGGAGCACAGATACGCAGTATTTT. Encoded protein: CASSPHRRERSTDTQYF.

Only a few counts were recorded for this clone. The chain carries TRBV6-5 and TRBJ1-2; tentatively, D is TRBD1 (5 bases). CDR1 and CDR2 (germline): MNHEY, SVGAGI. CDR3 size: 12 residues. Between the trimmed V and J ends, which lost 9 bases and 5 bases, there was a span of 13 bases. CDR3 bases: TGTGCCAGTTCGACAGAGTCTTATGGCTACACCTTC. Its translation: CASSTESYGYTF.

The CDR3 sequence: CASSPGQTNYEQYF. Written as DNA, the CDR3 is TGTGCCAGCAGCCCCGGACAGACCAACTACGAGCAGTACTTC. The J gene is TRBJ2-7, the V gene TRBV5-6; D possibly corresponds to TRBD1 (6 bases). The CDR3 loop spans 14 amino acids. The germline V gene has CDR1 SGHDT and CDR2 YYEEEE. V dropped 4 bases and J dropped 3 bases, with 14 bases sitting between them. The complete variable domain, with remaining parts taken from reference TRBV5-6 and TRBJ2-7, reads DAGVTQSPTHLIKTRGQQVTLRCSPKSGHDTVSWYQQALGQGPQFIFQYYEEEERQRGNFPDRFSGHQFPNYSSELNVNALLLGDSALYLCASSPGQTNYEQYFGPGTRLTVT.

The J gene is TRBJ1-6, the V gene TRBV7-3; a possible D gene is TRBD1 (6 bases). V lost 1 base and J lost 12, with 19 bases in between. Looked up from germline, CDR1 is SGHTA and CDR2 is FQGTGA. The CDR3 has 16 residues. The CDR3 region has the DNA TGTGCCAGCAGCTTAAACGCCAGGGGAGACTTCGGACCCCTCCACTTT. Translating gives CASSLNARGDFGPLHF.

CDR3 sequence: CASNRIGGNTEAFF. CDR3 coding DNA: TGCGCCAGCAATCGTATAGGGGGGAACACTGAAGCTTTCTTT. The chain has TRBV5-1 and TRBJ1-1, with a weak D call TRBD1 (6 bases). Germline-derived CDR1 and CDR2 are SGHRS and YFSETQ. The CDR3 is 14 amino acids. V was clipped by 6 bases and J by 1 base, with 13 bases between them.

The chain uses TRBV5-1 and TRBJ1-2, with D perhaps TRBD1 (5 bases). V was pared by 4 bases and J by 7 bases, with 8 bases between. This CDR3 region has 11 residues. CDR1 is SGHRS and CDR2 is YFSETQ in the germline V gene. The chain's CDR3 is CASSDSSGYTF. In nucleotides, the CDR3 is TGCGCCAGCAGCGACAGCAGTGGCTACACCTTC.

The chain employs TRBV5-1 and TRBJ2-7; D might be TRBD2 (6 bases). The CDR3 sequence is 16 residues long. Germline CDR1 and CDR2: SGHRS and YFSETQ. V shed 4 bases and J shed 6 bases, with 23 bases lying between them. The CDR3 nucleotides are TGCGCCAGCAGCCCGAGAATGGATTTCCAGGGAGGCGAGCAGTACTTC. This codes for CASSPRMDFQGGEQYF.

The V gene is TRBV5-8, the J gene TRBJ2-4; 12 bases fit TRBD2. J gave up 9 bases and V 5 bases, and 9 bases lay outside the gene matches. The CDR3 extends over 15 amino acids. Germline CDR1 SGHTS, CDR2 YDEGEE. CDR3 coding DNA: TGTGCCAGCAGTGCGACTAGCGGGAGACCCCCCATTCAGTACTTC. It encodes CASSATSGRPPIQYF.

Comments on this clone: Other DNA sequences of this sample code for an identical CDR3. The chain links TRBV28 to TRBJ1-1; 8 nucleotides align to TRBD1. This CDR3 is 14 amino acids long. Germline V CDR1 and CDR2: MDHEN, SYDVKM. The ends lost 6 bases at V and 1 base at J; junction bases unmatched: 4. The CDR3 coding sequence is TGTGCCAGCAGGTCAGGGGGCCCGAACACTGAAGCTTTCTTT. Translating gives CASRSGGPNTEAFF. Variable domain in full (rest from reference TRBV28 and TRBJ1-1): DVKVTQSSRYLVKRTGEKVFLECVQDMDHENMFWYRQDPGLGLRLIYFSYDVKMKEKGDIPEGYSVSREKKERFSLILESASTNQTSMYLCASRSGGPNTEAFFGQGTRLTVV.

CDR3 in amino acids: CASSEQGIHGYTF. The CDR3, as DNA: TGTGCCAGCAGTGAACAGGGGATACATGGCTACACCTTC. V usage is TRBV6-1 and J usage is TRBJ1-2; possibly TRBD1 for D (6 bases). This CDR3 has 13 amino acids. Between the trimmed V and J ends, which lost 2 bases and 6 bases, there was a span of 10 bases. CDR1 MNHNS and CDR2 SASEGT come from the germline V gene.

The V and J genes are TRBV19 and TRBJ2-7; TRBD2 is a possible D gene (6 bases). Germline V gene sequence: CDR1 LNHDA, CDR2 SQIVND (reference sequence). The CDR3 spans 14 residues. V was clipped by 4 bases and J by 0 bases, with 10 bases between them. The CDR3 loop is CASSTSEYSYEQYF. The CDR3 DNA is TGTGCCAGTAGTACTAGCGAATACTCCTACGAGCAGTACTTC.

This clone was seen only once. For the CDR3, the DNA is TGTGCCAGCAGTGACGGACAGTCCTACGAGCAGTACTTC. Protein: CASSDGQSYEQYF. The genes are TRBV12-3 or TRBV12-4 and TRBJ2-7; a weak D match, TRBD1 (6 bases). Trimming stripped 5 bases from V and 1 base from J, with 9 bases between. CDR3 length: 13 amino acids.

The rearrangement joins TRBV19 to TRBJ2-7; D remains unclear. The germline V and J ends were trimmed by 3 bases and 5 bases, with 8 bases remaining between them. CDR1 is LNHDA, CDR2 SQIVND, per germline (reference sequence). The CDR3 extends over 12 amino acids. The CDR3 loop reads CASSIPPDEQYF. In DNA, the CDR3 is TGTGCCAGTAGTATCCCCCCTGACGAGCAGTACTTC.

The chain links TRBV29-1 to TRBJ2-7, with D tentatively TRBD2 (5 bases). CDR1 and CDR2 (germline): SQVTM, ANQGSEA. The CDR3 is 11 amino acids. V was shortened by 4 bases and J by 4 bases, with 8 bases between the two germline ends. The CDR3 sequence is CSVGEGYEQYF. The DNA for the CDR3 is TGCAGCGTTGGTGAGGGTTACGAGCAGTACTTC.

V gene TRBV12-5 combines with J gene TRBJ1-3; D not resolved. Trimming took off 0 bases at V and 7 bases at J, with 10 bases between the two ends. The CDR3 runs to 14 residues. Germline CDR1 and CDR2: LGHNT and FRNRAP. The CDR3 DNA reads TGTGCTAGTGGTTTGGTCCCCGGAGGGAACACCATATATTTT. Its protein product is CASGLVPGGNTIYF.

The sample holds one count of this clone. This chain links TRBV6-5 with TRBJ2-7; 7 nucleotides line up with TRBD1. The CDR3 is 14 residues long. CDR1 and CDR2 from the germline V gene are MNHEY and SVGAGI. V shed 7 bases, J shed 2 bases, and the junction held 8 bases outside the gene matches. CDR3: CASKEDRPPYEQYF. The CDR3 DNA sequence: TGTGCCAGCAAAGAGGACAGGCCCCCCTACGAGCAGTACTTC.